The 10 T cell receptor beta chains in this list originate from one sample, sequenced in a study of cytomegalovirus exposure and HLA in healthy donors. With 60 Vbeta and 13 Jbeta primers, the PCR was carried out. This table comes from immunoSEQ multiplex PCR, and its TCRdb copy is limited to in-frame clones, with some not included. The repertoire holds about 120,000 clones, with approximately 80% as singletons. The specimen sequenced was PBMCs. These receptors all stem from a female donor in good health and CMV-seropositive.

V is TRBV29-1 and J is TRBJ1-5; 8 nucleotides line up with TRBD1. Trimming took 7 bases from V and 7 from J; bases not matched to a gene: 9. The germline gives CDR1 SQVTM, CDR2 ANQGSEA. The CDR3 has 13 residues. CDR3 region: CSGQQGEGQPQHF. DNA of the CDR3: TGCAGCGGACAACAGGGGGAGGGGCAGCCCCAGCATTTT.

The genes are TRBV7-2 and TRBJ2-7; a possible D gene is TRBD1 (5 bases). This CDR3 comprises 15 residues. The V gene lost 3 bases and the J gene lost 2 bases, with 14 bases spanning the gap. Germline loops: CDR1 SGHTA, CDR2 FQGNSA. CDR3 residues: CASSFRGTNTYEQYF. The CDR3 bases are TGTGCCAGCAGCTTTAGGGGCACGAACACCTACGAGCAGTACTTC.

The chain recombines TRBV5-1 with TRBJ1-6; 12 bases are a match to TRBD1. The CDR3 length is 15 residues. Germline V gives CDR1 SGHRS, CDR2 YFSETQ. Losses at the gene ends were 7 bases for V and 10 bases for J; bases not matched to a gene: 9. Here the CDR3 reads CASAQGDRGQSPLHF. The CDR3, as DNA: TGCGCCAGCGCCCAGGGGGACAGGGGGCAATCACCCCTCCACTTT.

The chain uses TRBV5-1 and TRBJ2-1, with a tentative D call TRBD1 (6 bases). CDR3 size: 15 residues. Germline CDR1 reads SGHRS; CDR2 reads YFSETQ. Trimming removed 0 bases from V and 7 bases from J, with 14 bases in between. CDR3 region: CASSLEAGASNEQFF. CDR3 DNA sequence: TGCGCCAGCAGCTTGGAGGCAGGGGCTTCGAATGAGCAGTTCTTC.

The J gene is TRBJ1-4, the V gene TRBV30; 9 nucleotides match TRBD1. There are 15 residues in the CDR3. V trimming: 7 bases; J trimming: 0 bases; junction bases outside the gene matches: 6. Germline V gene lookup returns CDR1 GTSNPN and CDR2 SVGIG (reference sequence). In DNA form, the CDR3 reads TGTGCCTTGGACAGGGGACTTGCAACTAATGAAAAACTGTTTTTT. Its translation: CALDRGLATNEKLFF.

V and J are TRBV11-3 and TRBJ2-1, with unresolved D. This CDR3 is 13 amino acids long. Looked up from germline, CDR1 is SGHNT and CDR2 is YENEEA. V gave up 0 bases and J gave up 3 bases, with 3 bases separating them. Here the CDR3 reads CASSLDYYNEQFF. The CDR3 DNA reads TGTGCCAGCAGCTTAGACTACTACAATGAGCAGTTCTTC.

The chain uses TRBV19 and TRBJ2-3, with D perhaps TRBD1 (6 bases). This CDR3 is 13 amino acids long. Trimming removed 5 bases at V and 4 bases at J, with 10 bases between. Germline CDR1 and CDR2: LNHDA and SQIVND (reference sequence). CDR3 amino acids: CASSVQGADTQYF. The CDR3 DNA reads TGTGCCAGTAGTGTACAGGGCGCAGATACGCAGTATTTT.

The chain recombines TRBV28 with TRBJ1-1; TRBD1 might be the D (6 bases). V was shortened by 4 bases and J by 3 bases, with 15 bases between the two germline ends. The CDR3 spans 15 residues. Germline lookup yields CDR1 MDHEN and CDR2 SYDVKM. The CDR3 sequence: CASSSPGHGDTEAFF. CDR3 nucleotides: TGTGCCAGCAGTTCTCCGGGACATGGAGACACTGAAGCTTTCTTT.

The chain couples TRBV10-1 to TRBJ2-3; D might be TRBD1 (6 bases). The V end was cut by 8 bases, the J end by 6 bases, with 15 bases between. CDR1 and CDR2 (germline): WNHNN, SYGVQD (reference sequence). CDR3 length equals 13 residues. The CDR3: CASPDQGSDTQYF. CDR3 sequence (DNA): TGCGCCAGCCCCGACCAGGGGTCCGATACGCAGTATTTT.

The sample holds one count of this clone. The chain uses TRBV4-2 and TRBJ1-4; 10 positions agree with TRBD1. Germline V gene data show CDR1 as LGHNA and CDR2 as YNFKEQ. Losses at the gene ends were 3 bases for V and 4 bases for J; bases not matched to a gene: 5. This CDR3 spans 16 amino acids. The CDR3 sequence is CASSHDRGQGNEKLFF. DNA for the CDR3: TGTGCCAGCAGCCATGACAGGGGGCAAGGTAATGAAAAACTGTTTTTT.